In its sample, the clone carrying this TCR beta chain was seen a few times. Trimming took 0 bases from V and 10 from J, leaving 8 bases between them. Germline CDR1 is MNHNY and CDR2 is SVGAGI (reference sequence). This CDR3 spans 12 amino acids. The PCR contained 60 Vbeta and 13 Jbeta primers. Assay: immunoSEQ multiplex PCR; the TCRdb copy retains only in-frame clones and omits some. The table lists about 140,000 clones, roughly four fifths of them singletons, with 3% to 3.5% in the top ten. This specimen belongs to a study of cytomegalovirus exposure and HLA in healthy donors. The receptor was isolated from a man younger than 35 in good health and CMV-seropositive. The sample consisted of PBMCs. The V gene is TRBV6-6, the J gene TRBJ2-3, with D perhaps matching TRBD2 (5 bases). The CDR3 loop is CASSYSRVAQYF. The CDR3 DNA follows: TGTGCCAGCAGTTACTCGAGGGTAGCGCAGTATTTT.